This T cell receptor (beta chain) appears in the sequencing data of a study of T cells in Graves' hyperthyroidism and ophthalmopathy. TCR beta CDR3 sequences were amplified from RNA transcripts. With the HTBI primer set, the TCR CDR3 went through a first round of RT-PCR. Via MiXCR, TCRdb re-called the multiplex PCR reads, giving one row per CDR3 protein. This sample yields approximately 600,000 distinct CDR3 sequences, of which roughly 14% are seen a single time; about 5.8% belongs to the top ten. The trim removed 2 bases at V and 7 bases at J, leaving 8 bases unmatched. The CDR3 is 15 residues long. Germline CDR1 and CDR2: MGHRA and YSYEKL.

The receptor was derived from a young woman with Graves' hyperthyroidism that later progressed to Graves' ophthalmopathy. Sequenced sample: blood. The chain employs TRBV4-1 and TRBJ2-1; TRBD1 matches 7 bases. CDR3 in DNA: TGCGCCAGCAGCCAACCGATCAAGACAGGGAATGAGCAGTTCTTC. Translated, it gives CASSQPIKTGNEQFF.